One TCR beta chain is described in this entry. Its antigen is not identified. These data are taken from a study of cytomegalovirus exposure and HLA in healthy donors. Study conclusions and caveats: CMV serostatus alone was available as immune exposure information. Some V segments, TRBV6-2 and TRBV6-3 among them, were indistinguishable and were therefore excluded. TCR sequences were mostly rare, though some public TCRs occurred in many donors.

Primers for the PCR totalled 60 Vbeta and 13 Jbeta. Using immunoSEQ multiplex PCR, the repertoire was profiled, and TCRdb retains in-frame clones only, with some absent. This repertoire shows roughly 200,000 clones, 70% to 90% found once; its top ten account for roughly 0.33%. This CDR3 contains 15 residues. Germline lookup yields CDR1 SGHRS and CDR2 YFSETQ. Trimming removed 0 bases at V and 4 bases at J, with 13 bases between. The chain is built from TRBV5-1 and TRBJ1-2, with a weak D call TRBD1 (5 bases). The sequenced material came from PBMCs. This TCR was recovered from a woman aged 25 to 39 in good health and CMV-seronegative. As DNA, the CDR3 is TGCGCCAGCAGCTTGGACGCAGGGCCCTCCTATGGCTACACCTTC. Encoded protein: CASSLDAGPSYGYTF.